This TCR beta chain was profiled in a study of CDR3 diversity in severe acne. TCRdb itself ran the PCR reads through MiXCR, one entry per CDR3 protein. The table lists roughly 100,000 distinct CDR3 sequences, about half of them singletons, with under 15% in the top ten. Sequences were obtained from blood. This receptor was obtained from a male donor with acne.

CDR3 region: CASSVDPSAISYEQYF. Written as DNA, the CDR3 is TGTGCCAGCAGCGTAGATCCTAGCGCCATTTCCTACGAGCAGTACTTC. The chain employs TRBV9 and TRBJ2-7; maybe TRBD2 (6 bases). V lost 0 bases to trimming and J lost 1 base, with 14 bases between them. Germline V gives CDR1 SGDLS, CDR2 YYNGEE. This CDR3 contains 16 residues.